The rows below give T cell receptor beta chains drawn from one sample of a study of blood T cells in healthy people across ages. Using its own MiXCR run on the 5' RACE reads, TCRdb lists one record per CDR3 protein. The sample consists of under 1,100,000 distinct CDR3 sequences, approximately 26% of them appearing once. The sample was also linked to a second study, of T cells of mothers and their children.

Source material: blood. The receptors were gathered from a girl aged 2 to 9 in good health. Both conserved end residues are part of each CDR3. A D gene is named only where the DNA matches it firmly. Clone size appears in some rows only: once, few, many, or a class for an expanded clone.

TRBV3-1	-	-	TRBJ2-7	TGTGCCTGCAGCCAAGAACCGGGGCAAAGAGACGACGAGCAGTACTTC	CACSQEPGQRDDEQYF
TRBV20-1	-	TRBD2	TRBJ2-1	TGCAGTGCTCCGACTAGCGGGAGGGACAATGAGCAGTTCTTC	CSAPTSGRDNEQFF
TRBV10-3	-	TRBD1	TRBJ1-2	TGTGCCATCTGCGAGGACAGGGGAGTCTATGGCTACACCTTC	CAICEDRGVYGYTF
TRBV29-1	-	TRBD2	TRBJ2-7	TGCAGCGTTGGTGGACTAGCGAGCTACGAGCAGTACTTC	CSVGGLASYEQYF
TRBV9	-	-	TRBJ2-3	TGTGTCAGCACCCGATCTTCGGCGGATACGCAGTATTTT	CVSTRSSADTQYF
TRBV20-1	few	-	TRBJ2-5	TGCAGTGCGGGTGGGGATACAGCCCTCCAAGAGACCCAGTACTTC	CSAGGDTALQETQYF
TRBV4-1	few	TRBD2	TRBJ2-3	TGCGCCAGCAGCCAAGATAAACTAGCGGTAGACACAGATACGCAGTATTTT	CASSQDKLAVDTDTQYF
TRBV6-5	few	-	TRBJ1-4	TGTGCCAGCGGAATGGGAAGTCCGGCAACTAATGAAAAACTGTTTTTT	CASGMGSPATNEKLFF
TRBV29-1	many	-	TRBJ2-1	TGCAGCGTTGAACCCGACTCCTCCTACAATGAGCAGTTCTTC	CSVEPDSSYNEQFF
TRBV4-3	few	-	TRBJ2-4	TGCGCCAGCAGCCAAGATTATGGGAGGGGGCCAGGCAAAAACATTCAGTACTTC	CASSQDYGRGPGKNIQYF
TRBV5-1	-	-	TRBJ2-5	TGCGCCAGCAGCTTGGAGAGTCCTCAAGAGACCCAGTACTTC	CASSLESPQETQYF
TRBV29-1	-	TRBD1	TRBJ2-3	TGCAGCGTAGTAGGACAGGTTAGCACAGATACGCAGTATTTT	CSVVGQVSTDTQYF
TRBV12-3/TRBV12-4	-	-	TRBJ2-5	TGTGCCAGCAGTTTGGGGGCTAGCGGAGAACAAGAGACCCAGTACTTC	CASSLGASGEQETQYF
TRBV7-8	-	-	TRBJ1-1	TGTGCCAGCAGCGCACCTCCCGATCGGAGGGATTTTACTGAAGCTTTCTTT	CASSAPPDRRDFTEAFF
TRBV29-1	few	-	TRBJ2-5	TGCAGCGGGAGGGGACATTCCAATGAGCAGCTCTTC	CSGRGHSNEQLF
TRBV7-9	-	-	TRBJ1-3	TGTGCCAGCAGCTTTTCACAGGGTAACACCATATATTTT	CASSFSQGNTIYF
TRBV7-9	-	TRBD1	TRBJ2-7	TGTGCCAGCAGCTTAATCACAGGGGCCACCTCCTACGAGCAGTACTTC	CASSLITGATSYEQYF
TRBV4-3	few	TRBD2	TRBJ2-5	TGCGCCAGCAGCCAGTGGGGAGCGGGAAAGGAGACCCAGTACTTC	CASSQWGAGKETQYF
TRBV6-5	few	-	TRBJ2-7	TGTGCCAGCAGTTACTCGGGGACCCACTCCTACGAGCAGTACTTC	CASSYSGTHSYEQYF
TRBV7-2	-	-	TRBJ1-1	TGTGCCAGCAACCCATTCAGAAGCTTTAACACTGAAGCTTTCTTT	CASNPFRSFNTEAFF
TRBV7-9	-	-	TRBJ2-6	TGTGCCAGCAGCGTACAGAGCTCTGGGGCCAACGTCCTGACTTTC	CASSVQSSGANVLTF
TRBV29-1	-	-	TRBJ2-1	TGCAGCGTGTCAGTCAGTTTGAGCAATGAGCAGTTCTTC	CSVSVSLSNEQFF
TRBV12-3/TRBV12-4	-	TRBD2	TRBJ2-7	TGTGCCAGCAGTCCTAATAGCGGGGGAAACTACGAGCAGTACTTC	CASSPNSGGNYEQYF
TRBV29-1	-	-	TRBJ2-5	TGCAGCGTTGAACCCATGGAAGAGACCCAGTACTTC	CSVEPMEETQYF
TRBV14	-	TRBD2	TRBJ2-3	TGTGCCAGCAGCCAAGTCCGAAGCGGGGGGTCGCATACGCAGTATTTT	CASSQVRSGGSHTQYF
TRBV5-1	-	-	TRBJ1-1	TGCGCCAGCAGCTTGGAGGGATTTCGAGAGGACACTGAAGCTTTCTTT	CASSLEGFREDTEAFF
TRBV10-3	-	-	TRBJ1-5	TGTGCCATCAGTGAGTCGATCTTGGAGCCCCAGCATTTT	CAISESILEPQHF
TRBV11-2	-	-	TRBJ2-1	TGTGCCAGCAGCACGGCGGGACGAGTAAATGAGCAGTTCTTC	CASSTAGRVNEQFF
TRBV5-1	few	-	TRBJ2-2	TGCGCCAGCAGCCTGAAGGGGGGGGACACCGGGGAGCTGTTTTTT	CASSLKGGDTGELFF
TRBV29-1	many	TRBD2	TRBJ2-5	TGCAGCGTACCGGGAGGGGAAGAGACCCAGTACTTC	CSVPGGEETQYF
TRBV27	-	TRBD1	TRBJ2-3	TGTGCCAGCAGTGTACAGGGGTGGGAAGATACGCAGTATTTT	CASSVQGWEDTQYF
TRBV28	-	-	TRBJ1-2	TGTGCCAGCAGTCGCGGCTGGGTCGAACGGAGCTATGGCTACACCTTC	CASSRGWVERSYGYTF
TRBV7-2	-	-	TRBJ2-1	TGTGCCAGCAGGGCGGGACTGAAATACAATGAGCAGTTCTTC	CASRAGLKYNEQFF
TRBV12-5	-	-	TRBJ1-6	TGTGCTAGTGGTTTGGTTAATTCACCCCTCCACTTT	CASGLVNSPLHF
TRBV5-1	-	TRBD2	TRBJ2-1	TGCGCCAGCAGCTTGGTGACTAGCGAGGATGAGCAGTTCTTC	CASSLVTSEDEQFF
TRBV7-2	-	-	TRBJ2-4	TGTGCCAGCAGCTTACGGGTCGGAGGACTAGCCAAAAACATTCAGTACTTC	CASSLRVGGLAKNIQYF
TRBV2	-	TRBD1	TRBJ1-2	TGTGCCAGCAGTGAAAGGGGACAGGGGGAGAATGGCTACACCTTC	CASSERGQGENGYTF
TRBV11-1	-	TRBD2	TRBJ2-3	TGTGCCAGCAGCTTACCCACCCTCGGGACTAGCGGGGGGTACCCCCCTCGGGATACGCAGTATTTT	CASSLPTLGTSGGYPPRDTQYF
TRBV20-1	-	-	TRBJ2-7	TGCAGTACTAGAGATGCGAGGAGCTCCTACGAGCAGTACTTC	CSTRDARSSYEQYF
TRBV12-5	-	-	TRBJ2-7	TGTGCTAGTGGTTTGAGAGGGGCTAGTCTTTTTCAGTACTTC	CASGLRGASLFQYF
TRBV29-1	few	TRBD2	TRBJ2-7	TGCAGCGTTGGTCTACTAGCGGGAGGCGGGGAGCAGTACTTC	CSVGLLAGGGEQYF
TRBV11-2	-	-	TRBJ2-5	TGTGCCAGCAGCTTAGACCACGAAGAGACCCAGTACTTC	CASSLDHEETQYF
TRBV4-2	few	-	TRBJ2-7	TGTGCCAGCAGCCAAGTCCCTAACTTCTACGAGCAGTACTTC	CASSQVPNFYEQYF
TRBV4-3	-	TRBD1	TRBJ2-5	TGCGCCAGCAGCCAAGATCGGGACAGGGGATGGTTCTTC	CASSQDRDRGWFF
TRBV21-1	-	-	TRBJ1-1	TGTGCCAGCAGCGCTAAGGACACTGAAGCTTTCTTT	CASSAKDTEAFF
TRBV7-2	-	-	TRBJ2-1	TGTGCCAGCAGCTTAGACGGGGTTTCCTACAATGAGCAGTTCTTC	CASSLDGVSYNEQFF
TRBV5-1	-	TRBD1	TRBJ2-1	TGCGCCAGCAGCTTGGAGGGACAGGGTACCAATGAGCAGTTCTTC	CASSLEGQGTNEQFF
TRBV5-5	-	-	TRBJ1-3	TGTGCCAGCAGCTTCGGCCCTCAAGTCGGAAACACCATATATTTT	CASSFGPQVGNTIYF
TRBV29-1	-	-	TRBJ2-1	TGCAGCGTTGAATTAATAGCCCCCGGTTTCGGTGAGCAGTTCTTC	CSVELIAPGFGEQFF
TRBV5-6	-	-	TRBJ2-5	TGTGCCAGCAGGATGAGGGCCGGGGAGACCCAGTACTTC	CASRMRAGETQYF
TRBV6-2/TRBV6-3	few	-	TRBJ2-1	TGTGCCAGCAGTTCTACCGGTCCCCCTTTTACGGGCGGGTATACGGATGAGCAGTTCTTC	CASSSTGPPFTGGYTDEQFF
TRBV7-3	few	TRBD2	TRBJ2-2	TGTGCCAGCAGCCCCGCTAGCGGGGGGAACACCGGGGAGCTGTTTTTT	CASSPASGGNTGELFF
TRBV27	-	-	TRBJ2-6	TGTGCCAGCAGTTTAGATTGGGCCCTGACTGGGGCCAACGTCCTGACTTTC	CASSLDWALTGANVLTF
TRBV25-1	many	TRBD1	TRBJ1-1	TGTGCCAGCAGTGAAAGGGCTGGGGGACAGGGGGCTTTCTTT	CASSERAGGQGAFF
TRBV20-1	-	-	TRBJ2-2	TGCAGTGCTAGAGATCGTCGCGGCGGGGAGCTGTTTTTT	CSARDRRGGELFF
TRBV7-9	-	-	TRBJ2-5	TGTGCCAGCAGCGGGACTCCAGATAAAGAGACCCAGTACTTC	CASSGTPDKETQYF
TRBV20-1	-	TRBD1	TRBJ1-1	TGCAGTGCCTGGCCCCCGGACAGGGGTACTGAAGCTTTCTTT	CSAWPPDRGTEAFF
TRBV2	-	-	TRBJ2-7	TGTGCCAGCAGTGAGCGACACTCCTACGAGCAGTACTTC	CASSERHSYEQYF
TRBV20-1	-	-	TRBJ1-4	TGCAGTGCCCACGCAGGGCCCGGAAGGATTGAAAAACTGTTTTTT	CSAHAGPGRIEKLFF